Each of the 26 T cell receptor beta chains below was sequenced from the same sample in a study of T cell responses to AZD1222 COVID-19 vaccine. The table came from immunoSEQ multiplex PCR; TCRdb's copy has only in-frame clones and leaves some out. The sample consists of under 300,000 clones, approximately 95% of them appearing once. The material was peripheral blood, obtained on day 0 of AZD1222 vaccination. The receptors originated from an adult in good health.

This clone turned up a few times. V is TRBV5-1 and J is TRBJ2-3; TRBD1 matches 7 bases. The CDR3 consists of 14 residues. Germline V gives CDR1 SGHRS, CDR2 YFSETQ. V trimming: 4 bases; J trimming: 2 bases; junction bases outside the gene matches: 4. DNA of the CDR3: TGCGCCAGCAGCGCAGGGGGAAACACAGATACGCAGTATTTT. Translation gives CASSAGGNTDTQYF.

The chain recombines TRBV9 with TRBJ1-3, with a tentative D call TRBD1 (5 bases). Germline V gene data show CDR1 as SGDLS and CDR2 as YYNGEE. Trimming shortened V by 0 bases and J by 10 bases, and 14 bases separated the two germline ends. This CDR3 has 14 residues. In nucleotides, the CDR3 is TGTGCCAGCAGCGTAGGGCTACAGGTCGAAACCATATATTTT. Translation: CASSVGLQVETIYF. Variable domain in full (rest from reference TRBV9 and TRBJ1-3): DSGVTQTPKHLITATGQRVTLRCSPRSGDLSVYWYQQSLDQGLQFLIQYYNGEERAKGNILERFSAQQFPDLHSELNLSSLELGDSALYFCASSVGLQVETIYFGEGSWLTVV.

The chain joins TRBV5-4 to TRBJ1-2; 9 positions match TRBD1. Losses at the gene ends were 4 bases for V and 4 bases for J; bases not matched to a gene: 11. Germline V lookup: CDR1 SGHNT, CDR2 YYREEE (reference sequence). The CDR3 is made up of 16 amino acids. In DNA form, the CDR3 reads TGTGCCAGCAGCCAAAAGACAGGGGGGCGAACCTATGGCTACACCTTC. Amino acid sequence: CASSQKTGGRTYGYTF.

The chain has TRBV2 and TRBJ2-7; 8 bases fit TRBD1. With 7 bases clipped from V and 0 bases from J, the junction kept 5 bases outside the gene matches. CDR1 is SNHLY, CDR2 FYNNEI, per germline. CDR3 size: 14 residues. The CDR3 nucleotides read TGTGCCAGCACTACCGGGACAGGCTCCTACGAGCAGTACTTC. Amino acids: CASTTGTGSYEQYF.

As DNA, the CDR3 is TGTGCCAGCAGCCATGGGACAAGGGGGTCCTACAATGAGCAGTTCTTC. Its translation: CASSHGTRGSYNEQFF. The rearrangement links TRBV3-1 (or the pseudogene TRBV3-2) to TRBJ2-1; D is possibly TRBD1 (6 bases). Between the trimmed V and J ends, which lost 3 bases and 1 base, there was a span of 13 bases. CDR3 length equals 16 residues. Germline V lookup: CDR1 LGHDT, CDR2 YNNKEL (reference sequence).

The rearrangement links TRBV28 to TRBJ1-2; D ambiguous. Trimming pared 3 bases from V and 5 bases from J, leaving 13 bases between. Germline lookup yields CDR1 MDHEN and CDR2 SYDVKM. The CDR3 consists of 14 residues. CDR3 amino acids: CASSLAGQYYGYTF. Written as DNA, the CDR3 is TGTGCCAGCAGTTTGGCAGGCCAATATTATGGCTACACCTTC.

The chain uses TRBV6-5 and TRBJ1-6; 11 bases agree with TRBD1. Looked up from germline, CDR1 is MNHEY and CDR2 is SVGAGI. Trimming took 2 bases from V and 10 from J; bases not matched to a gene: 4. The CDR3 is 15 residues long. In DNA, the CDR3 is TGTGCCAGCAGTTACATCGGGACAGGGGGGTCACCCCTCCACTTT. Translating gives CASSYIGTGGSPLHF.

The rearrangement uses TRBV12-5 and TRBJ2-5; 7 positions agree with TRBD2. Germline values: CDR1 LGHNT, CDR2 FRNRAP. CDR3 length: 15 amino acids. V lost 5 bases, J lost 0 bases, and 6 bases stayed unmatched. CDR3: CASGMTSWYQETQYF. As DNA, the CDR3 is TGTGCTAGTGGTATGACTAGCTGGTACCAAGAGACCCAGTACTTC. The variable domain in full, with the rest retrieved from reference TRBV12-5 and TRBJ2-5, is DARVTQTPRHKVTEMGQEVTMRCQPILGHNTVFWYRQTMMQGLELLAYFRNRAPLDDSGMPKDRFSAEMPDATLATLKIQPSEPRDSAVYFCASGMTSWYQETQYFGPGTRLLVL.

This chain uses TRBV7-9 with TRBJ1-4; tentatively, D is TRBD1 (5 bases). This CDR3 comprises 15 residues. V lost 6 bases and J lost 6, with 17 bases in between. The V gene's germline CDR1 is SEHNR and CDR2 FQNEAQ (reference sequence). The CDR3: CASSTSDTGDEKLFF. The CDR3 region has the DNA TGTGCCAGCAGTACAAGCGACACAGGCGATGAAAAACTGTTTTTT.

The J gene is TRBJ1-1, the V gene TRBV29-1; no firm D call. V was clipped by 4 bases and J by 6 bases, with 9 bases between them. Germline loops: CDR1 SQVTM, CDR2 ANQGSEA. CDR3 length: 11 amino acids. Here the CDR3 DNA reads TGCAGCGTTGTTGTTCGCCCTGAAGCTTTCTTT. Encoded protein: CSVVVRPEAFF.

The gene calls are TRBV9 and TRBJ1-1; 8 bases fit TRBD1. Trimming took 2 bases from V and 11 from J; bases not matched to a gene: 8. Germline CDR1 reads SGDLS; CDR2 reads YYNGEE. This CDR3 has 13 residues. The CDR3 here is CASSVDRGPEAFF. In DNA form, the CDR3 reads TGTGCCAGCAGCGTTGACAGGGGTCCGGAGGCTTTCTTT.

As concerns this clone: The CDR3 does not close with the conserved phenylalanine or tryptophan, likely indicating a read error. The limits of the CDR3 on the DNA are not certain, so only TCRdb's listed CDR3 is given. The V gene is TRBV6-5, the J gene TRBJ1-6; TRBD1 reflects the table's D call only, with no check against the DNA. The germline V gene has CDR1 MNHEY and CDR2 SVGAGI. With termini counted, the CDR3 has 15 amino acids. The chain's CDR3 is CASSALPVRSGTVRL.

This sequence joins TRBV5-1 and TRBJ2-5, with 9 bases fitting TRBD1. CDR3 size: 15 residues. Trimming removed 1 base from V and 4 bases from J; junction bases left unmatched: 5. The germline V gene has CDR1 SGHRS and CDR2 YFSETQ. DNA for the CDR3: TGCGCCAGCAGCTTGAGAGGGGGACAGGGAGAGACCCAGTACTTC. Protein sequence: CASSLRGGQGETQYF.

This chain connects TRBV28 to TRBJ2-1; D is tentatively TRBD1 or TRBD2 (5 bases each). The CDR3 loop spans 12 amino acids. The V gene's germline CDR1 is MDHEN and CDR2 SYDVKM. V was shortened by 6 bases and J by 9 bases, with 12 bases between the two germline ends. The chain's CDR3 is CASSLAGFEQFF. The CDR3 nucleotides are TGTGCCAGCAGCCTAGCAGGGTTTGAGCAGTTCTTC.

This sequence joins TRBV28 and TRBJ1-5; 9 bases are a match to TRBD1. The CDR3 has 18 amino acids. The J segment lost 0 bases and the V segment lost 8 bases, leaving 14 bases of the junction unmatched. The germline CDR1 and CDR2 sequences are MDHEN and SYDVKM. DNA for the CDR3: TGTGCCAGCCTTTCACAGGGGGCTGACCTTTATAGCAATCAGCCCCAGCATTTT. This gives the protein CASLSQGADLYSNQPQHF. Complete variable domain (other parts from reference TRBV28 and TRBJ1-5): DVKVTQSSRYLVKRTGEKVFLECVQDMDHENMFWYRQDPGLGLRLIYFSYDVKMKEKGDIPEGYSVSREKKERFSLILESASTNQTSMYLCASLSQGADLYSNQPQHFGDGTRLSIL.

V is TRBV9 and J is TRBJ1-6; D may be TRBD1 (6 bases). Germline CDR1 reads SGDLS; CDR2 reads YYNGEE. V lost 4 bases and J lost 4, with 12 bases in between. This CDR3 is 15 amino acids long. The CDR3 loop reads CASSSRGSYNSPLHF. The CDR3 region has the DNA TGTGCCAGCAGCTCCAGGGGATCGTATAATTCACCCCTCCACTTT. Full variable domain (missing parts from reference TRBV9 and TRBJ1-6): DSGVTQTPKHLITATGQRVTLRCSPRSGDLSVYWYQQSLDQGLQFLIQYYNGEERAKGNILERFSAQQFPDLHSELNLSSLELGDSALYFCASSSRGSYNSPLHFGNGTRLTVT.

The table lists this clone with a few counts. The V and J genes are TRBV9 and TRBJ1-2; the D is unclear. The V end lost 2 bases, the J end lost 1 base, and 9 bases lay between the germline ends. The CDR3 contains 14 residues. Germline CDR1 reads SGDLS; CDR2 reads YYNGEE. The CDR3 DNA reads TGTGCCAGCAGCGTCCAGGAGGGTAACTATGGCTACACCTTC. Its protein product is CASSVQEGNYGYTF. Full variable domain (remainder filled in from reference TRBV9 and TRBJ1-2): DSGVTQTPKHLITATGQRVTLRCSPRSGDLSVYWYQQSLDQGLQFLIQYYNGEERAKGNILERFSAQQFPDLHSELNLSSLELGDSALYFCASSVQEGNYGYTFGSGTRLTVV.

The chain employs TRBV6-5 and TRBJ1-3, with D unclear. Trimming removed 2 bases at V and 2 bases at J, with 10 bases between. This CDR3 has 15 residues. CDR1 MNHEY and CDR2 SVGAGI come from the germline V gene. DNA for the CDR3: TGTGCCAGCAGTTACACCCGCGGAACTGGAAACACCATATATTTT. It specifies CASSYTRGTGNTIYF.

J is TRBJ2-7 and V is TRBV7-8; no clear D gene. This CDR3 contains 12 residues. V lost 8 bases and J 0 bases, leaving 8 bases between the germline ends. The germline gives CDR1 SGHVS, CDR2 FQNEAQ. The CDR3 protein is CASLGSSYEQYF. DNA for the CDR3: TGTGCCAGCCTGGGCAGCTCCTACGAGCAGTACTTC.

The CDR3 protein is CATPSNGNTGELFF. CDR3 DNA sequence: TGTGCCACCCCGAGTAACGGAAACACCGGGGAGCTGTTTTTT. The chain has TRBV6-6 and TRBJ2-2; D is ambiguous. Germline lookup yields CDR1 MNHNY and CDR2 SVGAGI (reference sequence). The CDR3 is 14 amino acids. V was pared by 10 bases and J by 2 bases, with 14 bases between.

This clone was found once. The CDR3 bases are TGTGCCAGCAGTCCACGGGACAAGGGCTCACCCCTCCACTTT. It specifies CASSPRDKGSPLHF. V is TRBV11-1 and J is TRBJ1-6; TRBD1 might be the D (6 bases). V was cut by 6 bases and J by 10 bases, with 16 bases left in between. This CDR3 is 14 amino acids long. Germline-derived CDR1 and CDR2 are SGHAT and FQDESV (reference sequence).

As regards this clone: The same CDR3 arises from other DNA sequences in this sample as well. V is TRBV9 and J is TRBJ1-2; D perhaps matches TRBD1 (6 bases). The V gene lost 0 bases and the J gene lost 2 bases, with 8 bases spanning the gap. Germline-derived CDR1 and CDR2 are SGDLS and YYNGEE. The CDR3 totals 14 residues. The CDR3 loop is CASSVGQGNYGYTF. In DNA form, the CDR3 reads TGTGCCAGCAGCGTAGGCCAGGGGAACTATGGCTACACCTTC.

This clone has just one count. The V call is TRBV6-5, the J call TRBJ2-7, with D possibly called TRBD1 or TRBD2 (5 bases each). V lost 5 bases and J lost 2, with 16 bases in between. The germline V gene encodes CDR1 MNHEY and CDR2 SVGAGI. The CDR3 is made up of 15 amino acids. In nucleotides, the CDR3 is TGTGCCAGCAGTAACCACGGGACGGCTACCTACGAGCAGTACTTC. It yields the protein CASSNHGTATYEQYF.

This sequence joins TRBV6-5 and TRBJ2-7; 7 nucleotides align to TRBD2. CDR3 length: 14 residues. The trim removed 4 bases at V and 6 bases at J, leaving 9 bases unmatched. CDR1 is MNHEY, CDR2 SVGAGI, per germline. The CDR3 DNA follows: TGTGCCAGCAGTTTCGAGGGGACTATCGCCGAGCAGTACTTC. It translates to CASSFEGTIAEQYF.

This clone came up once. This chain links TRBV12-3 or TRBV12-4 with TRBJ1-5; D perhaps matches TRBD1 (5 bases). Trimming pared 5 bases from V and 11 bases from J, leaving 10 bases between. This CDR3 contains 11 residues. The CDR3 nucleotides are TGTGCCAGCAGTAGGGGAGCGACCCAGCATTTT. Translated: CASSRGATQHF.

This chain joins TRBV6-1 and TRBJ1-2; 8 bases line up with TRBD1. CDR1 and CDR2 (germline): MNHNS, SASEGT. CDR3 length: 16 amino acids. V gave up 3 bases and J gave up 6 bases; unmatched junction bases: 12. The CDR3 loop reads CASSDDRGRAFHGYTF. CDR3 sequence (DNA): TGTGCCAGCAGTGATGACAGGGGTAGGGCGTTTCATGGCTACACCTTC.